The present T cell receptor beta chain was sequenced within a study of blood T cell repertoires in COVID-19. Study at large: Sources were T cells, B-cell-depleted T cells, or PBMCs; the material itself was cDNA or gDNA.

The protocol was immunoSEQ multiplex PCR, while the TCRdb copy is restricted to in-frame clones and leaves out a portion. This sample has 120,000 or so clones, with around 83% found just once. V was pared by 5 bases and J by 5 bases, with 7 bases of the junction left unmatched. The CDR3 is 14 residues long. CDR1 and CDR2 (germline): MDHEN, SYDVKM. The origin of this receptor is a man older than 75 with active or convalescent COVID-19. The specimen was peripheral blood. The chain recombines TRBV28 with TRBJ2-5; 8 bases are shared with TRBD1. The CDR3 reads CASSNRQGTETQYF. The DNA for the CDR3 is TGTGCCAGCAGTAACAGACAGGGGACGGAGACCCAGTACTTC.